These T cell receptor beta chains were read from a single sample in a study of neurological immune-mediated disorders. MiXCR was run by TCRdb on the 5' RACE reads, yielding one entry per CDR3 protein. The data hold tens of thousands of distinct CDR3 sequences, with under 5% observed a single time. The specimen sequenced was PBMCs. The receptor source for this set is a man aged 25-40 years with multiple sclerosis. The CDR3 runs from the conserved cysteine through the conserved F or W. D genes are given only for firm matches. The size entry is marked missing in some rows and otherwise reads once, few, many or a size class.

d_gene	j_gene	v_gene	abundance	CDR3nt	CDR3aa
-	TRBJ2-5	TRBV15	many	TGTGCCACCAGCAGAGTAATGGGACAAGAGACCCAGTACTTC	CATSRVMGQETQYF
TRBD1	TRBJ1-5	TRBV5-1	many	TGCGCCAGCAGCTTGGAGGGACAGGGGTATCAGCCCCAGCATTTT	CASSLEGQGYQPQHF
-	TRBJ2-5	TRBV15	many	TGTGCCACCAGCTCCCGAGGAGAGACCCAGTACTTC	CATSSRGETQYF
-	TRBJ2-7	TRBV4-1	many	TGCGCCAGCAGCCAAGATAGGGGCGGCCCCTACGAGCAGTACTTC	CASSQDRGGPYEQYF
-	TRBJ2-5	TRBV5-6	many	TGTGCCAGCAGCTTGAGGCAGCTCCACAAAGAGACCCAGTACTTC	CASSLRQLHKETQYF
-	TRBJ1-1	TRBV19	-	TGTGCCAGTAAGAACGGAAGGGGAAACACTGAAGCTTTCTTT	CASKNGRGNTEAFF
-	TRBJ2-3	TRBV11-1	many	TGTGCCAGCAGCGTAGACAGGCTTCGAGATACGCAGTATTTT	CASSVDRLRDTQYF
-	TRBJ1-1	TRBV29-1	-	TGCAGCGGTGGGGTCGGGGGGACTGAAGCTTTCTTT	CSGGVGGTEAFF
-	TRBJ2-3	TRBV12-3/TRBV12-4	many	TGTGCCAGCAGTCCCGGACTAAGAAATACGCAGTATTTT	CASSPGLRNTQYF
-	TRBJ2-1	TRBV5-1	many	TGCGCCAGCAGCTTGGCTCTATCGGGGAGGCCCACAGGCAATGAGCAGTTCTTC	CASSLALSGRPTGNEQFF
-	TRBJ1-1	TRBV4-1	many	TGCGCCAGCAGCCACAATTTCATGAACACTGAAGCTTTCTTT	CASSHNFMNTEAFF
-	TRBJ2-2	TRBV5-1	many	TGCGCCAGCAGGCATGGGGCGCCGAGCGCCGGGGAGCTGTTTTTT	CASRHGAPSAGELFF
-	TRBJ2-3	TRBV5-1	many	TGCGCCAGCAGCTCCCGGGGCCCAGATACGCAGTATTTT	CASSSRGPDTQYF
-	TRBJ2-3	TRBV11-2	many	TGTGCCAGCAGCCCCGGGTCTCGGGATACGCAGTATTTT	CASSPGSRDTQYF
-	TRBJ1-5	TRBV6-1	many	TGTGCCAGCAGACTAGGGTCCCCGTTGAGCAATCAGCCCCAGCATTTT	CASRLGSPLSNQPQHF
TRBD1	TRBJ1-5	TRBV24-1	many	TGTGCCACCAGTTTCGGACAGGGAGGCAATCAGCCCCAGCATTTT	CATSFGQGGNQPQHF
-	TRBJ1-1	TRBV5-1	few	TGCGCCAGCAGCACGAGCGTCCCAGAGGCCACTGAAGCTTTCTTT	CASSTSVPEATEAFF
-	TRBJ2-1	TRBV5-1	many	TGCGCCAGCAGCCCCGAGGCTTACAATGAGCAGTTCTTC	CASSPEAYNEQFF
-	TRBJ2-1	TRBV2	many	TGTGCCAGCAGGGCGACAGTCCCCCGGAGGAATGAGCAGTTCTTC	CASRATVPRRNEQFF
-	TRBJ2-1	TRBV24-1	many	TGTGCCACCAGTGAGTCGCAGTACAATGAGCAGTTCTTC	CATSESQYNEQFF
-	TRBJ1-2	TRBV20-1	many	TGCAGTGTTCCGGACGGGCAGGGGCGGACGTATGGCTACACCTTC	CSVPDGQGRTYGYTF
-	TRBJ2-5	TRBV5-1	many	TGCGCCAGCAGCTTGATCCCGGGACGCCAAGAGACCCAGTACTTC	CASSLIPGRQETQYF
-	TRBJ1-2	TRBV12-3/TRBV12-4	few	TGTGCCAGCAGCCTAGGGATCCGCTATGGCTACACCTTC	CASSLGIRYGYTF
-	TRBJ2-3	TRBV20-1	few	TGCAGTGCTAGAGACTCCCTCGGCAATAAGGGGAATACGCAGTATTTT	CSARDSLGNKGNTQYF
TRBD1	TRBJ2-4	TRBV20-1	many	TGCAGTGCAGCCGACAGGGGAAAAAACATTCAGTACTTC	CSAADRGKNIQYF
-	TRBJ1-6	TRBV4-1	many	TGCGCCAGCAGCCAAGGTTGGGGGCAGGCCAATTCACCCCTCCACTTT	CASSQGWGQANSPLHF
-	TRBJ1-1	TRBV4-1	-	TGCGCCAGCAGCCAAGAAAGGAACACTGAAGCTTTCTTT	CASSQERNTEAFF
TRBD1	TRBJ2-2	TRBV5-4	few	TGTGCCAGCAGACGCCTACAGGGGGCGAACACCGGGGAGCTGTTTTTT	CASRRLQGANTGELFF
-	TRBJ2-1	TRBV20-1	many	TGCAGTGCTAGTCACCTCAGGGGCTCCTACAATGAGCAGTTCTTC	CSASHLRGSYNEQFF
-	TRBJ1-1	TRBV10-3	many	TGTGCCATCAGTGTGACCGGGACACGGAACACTGAAGCTTTCTTT	CAISVTGTRNTEAFF
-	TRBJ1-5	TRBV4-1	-	TGCGCCAGCAGCCACGGCCCCGGTCCCAGCAGTCAGCCCCAGCATTTT	CASSHGPGPSSQPQHF
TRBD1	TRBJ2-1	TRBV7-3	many	TGTGCCAGCAGCTTTATCGGGACAGGGTACAATGAGCAGTTCTTC	CASSFIGTGYNEQFF
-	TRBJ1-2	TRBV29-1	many	TGCAGCGTCCGGGACTCCTATGGCTACACCTTC	CSVRDSYGYTF
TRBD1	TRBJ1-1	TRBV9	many	TGTGCCACTTCCCGGGACAGGGTGACTGAAGCTTTCTTT	CATSRDRVTEAFF
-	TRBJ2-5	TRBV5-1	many	TGCGCCAGCAGCCTGTTCGCGTCGGAGACCCAGTACTTC	CASSLFASETQYF
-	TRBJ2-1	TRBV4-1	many	TGCGCCAGCAGCCAAGATCAGGGGCCGGGCCTCAATGAGCAGTTCTTC	CASSQDQGPGLNEQFF
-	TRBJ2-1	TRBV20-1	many	TGCAGTGCTAGAGATCGGGTTGGTAGGGATGAGCAGTTCTTC	CSARDRVGRDEQFF
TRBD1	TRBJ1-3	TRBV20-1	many	TGCAGTGCTAGGGGGACAGCCTCTGGAAACACCATATATTTT	CSARGTASGNTIYF
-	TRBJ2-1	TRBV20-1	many	TGCAGTGCTAGCGGGACTTTTTCCTACAATGAGCAGTTCTTC	CSASGTFSYNEQFF
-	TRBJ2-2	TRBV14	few	TGTGCCAGCAGCCAAGATCTTCGGCATACGAACACCGGGGAGCTGTTTTTT	CASSQDLRHTNTGELFF
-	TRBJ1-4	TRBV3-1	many	TGTGCCAGCAGCCAGGTTGATCCAGAAAAACTGTTTTTT	CASSQVDPEKLFF
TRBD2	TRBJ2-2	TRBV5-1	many	TGCGCCAGCAGCCGGGAGACTAGCAGCACCGGGGAGCTGTTTTTT	CASSRETSSTGELFF
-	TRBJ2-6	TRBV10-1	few	TGCGCCAGCAGCGCCTCGAGGACAACGAGACTGTCTGGGGCCAACGTCCTGACTTTC	CASSASRTTRLSGANVLTF
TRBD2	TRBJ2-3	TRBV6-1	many	TGTGCCAGTTCGGGGGGGGGCCATTATACGCAGTATTTT	CASSGGGHYTQYF
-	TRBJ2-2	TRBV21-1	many	TGTGCCAGCAGCACCGGGCACGGACAGGGATTCAATAACACCGGGGAGCTGTTTTTT	CASSTGHGQGFNNTGELFF
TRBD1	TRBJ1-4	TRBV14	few	TGTGCCAGCAGTCGACAGGGAGCCGGAAAACTGTTTTTT	CASSRQGAGKLFF
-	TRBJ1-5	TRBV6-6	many	TGTGCCAGCAGCCTAGTGCGGGACAGCAATCAGCCCCAGCATTTT	CASSLVRDSNQPQHF
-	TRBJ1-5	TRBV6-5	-	TGTGCCAGCAGTTACTCGAAAGAGCAGCCCCAGAATTTT	CASSYSKEQPQNF